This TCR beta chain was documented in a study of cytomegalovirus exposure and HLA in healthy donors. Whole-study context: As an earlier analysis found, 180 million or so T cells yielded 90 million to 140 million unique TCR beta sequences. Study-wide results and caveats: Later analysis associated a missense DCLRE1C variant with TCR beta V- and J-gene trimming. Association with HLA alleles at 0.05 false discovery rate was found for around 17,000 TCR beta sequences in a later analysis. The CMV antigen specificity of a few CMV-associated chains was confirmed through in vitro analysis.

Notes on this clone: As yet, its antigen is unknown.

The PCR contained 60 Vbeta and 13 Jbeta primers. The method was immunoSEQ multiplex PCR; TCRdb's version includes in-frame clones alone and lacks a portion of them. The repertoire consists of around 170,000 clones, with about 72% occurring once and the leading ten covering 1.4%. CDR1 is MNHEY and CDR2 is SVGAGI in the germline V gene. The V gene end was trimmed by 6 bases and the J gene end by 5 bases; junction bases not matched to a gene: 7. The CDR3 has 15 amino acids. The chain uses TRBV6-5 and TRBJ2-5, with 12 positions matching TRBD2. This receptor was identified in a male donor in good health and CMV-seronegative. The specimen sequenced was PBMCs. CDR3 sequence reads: CASSRLAGVGETQYF. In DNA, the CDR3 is TGTGCCAGCAGCCGACTAGCGGGAGTGGGGGAGACCCAGTACTTC.